A single sample gave rise to the 18 T cell receptor beta chains below, sequenced in a study of blood T cells in healthy people across ages. Using a J-beta primer mix together with a sample-barcoded 5' primer, a second PCR was run for about 7 to 12 cycles. TCRdb fed the 5' RACE reads into MiXCR, producing one record per CDR3 protein. The sample holds over 1.5 million distinct CDR3 sequences, about 50% seen once. Sequences were obtained from blood. Receptors were obtained from a woman aged 40 to 49 in good health.

This chain uses TRBV6-2 or TRBV6-3 with TRBJ2-1; TRBD1 agrees at 9 bases. Germline loops: CDR1 MNHEY, CDR2 SVGEGT. Germline trimming cut 5 bases from V and 8 bases from J; bases unmatched to any gene: 4. The CDR3 consists of 13 residues. In DNA form, the CDR3 reads TGTGCCAGCAGTGGGGACAGGGTCCATGAGCAGTTCTTC. This sequence encodes CASSGDRVHEQFF.

The chain uses TRBV20-1 and TRBJ2-2; D call uncertain. Germline values: CDR1 DFQATT, CDR2 SNEGSKA (reference sequence). The CDR3 is made up of 14 amino acids. Trimming removed 3 bases from V and 0 bases from J, with 8 bases in between. This chain's CDR3 is CSASRTTNTGELFF. CDR3 nucleotide sequence: TGCAGTGCTAGCAGAACTACGAACACCGGGGAGCTGTTTTTT.

The chain is built from TRBV6-2 or TRBV6-3 and TRBJ1-2; no firm D call. The CDR3 sequence is 13 residues long. The ends were cut back, 5 bases at V and 6 bases at J, with 13 bases in the middle. Germline-derived CDR1 and CDR2 are MNHEY and SVGEGT. CDR3 sequence reads: CASSHGLRNGYTF. The DNA of the CDR3 is TGTGCCAGCAGTCACGGTTTAAGAAATGGCTACACCTTC.

This clonotype has just a few counts. One end of the junction is discordant with germline, which a read error may explain. The rearrangement uses TRBV29-1 and TRBJ2-6, with TRBD1 identical over 7 bases. The CDR3 runs to 14 residues. Per germline, CDR1 SQVTM and CDR2 ANQGSEA. The CDR3 DNA reads TGCAGCGTTCCTACAGGGGCCGGGGCCAACGTCCCGACTTTC. It translates to CSVPTGAGANVPTF.

V usage is TRBV6-5 and J usage is TRBJ1-1; D gene ambiguous. From germline, CDR1 is MNHEY and CDR2 SVGAGI. The V gene lost 4 bases and the J gene lost 4 bases, with 16 bases spanning the gap. CDR3 length: 15 residues. The CDR3 nucleotides are TGTGCCAGCAGTTCCAACCCCGATGGGGTCACTGAAGCTTTCTTT. It translates to CASSSNPDGVTEAFF.

This chain connects TRBV5-1 to TRBJ1-5; 7 positions agree with TRBD1. J was trimmed by 9 bases and V by 4 bases; bases with no gene match: 10. Germline V gives CDR1 SGHRS, CDR2 YFSETQ. CDR3 length: 14 amino acids. CDR3 loop: CASSPGTAHRPQHF. CDR3 coding DNA: TGCGCCAGCAGCCCAGGGACAGCTCATCGGCCCCAGCATTTT.

This clonotype was seen many times. The chain couples TRBV20-1 to TRBJ2-7; either TRBD1 or TRBD2 may fit D (5 bases each). V was shortened by 8 bases and J by 4 bases, with 12 bases between the two germline ends. The length of the CDR3 is 11 residues. From germline, CDR1 is DFQATT and CDR2 SNEGSKA (reference sequence). In DNA, the CDR3 is TGCAGTTTGGGGGACGGGTACGAGCAGTACTTC. Translated: CSLGDGYEQYF.

This clonotype was found a few times. The V call is TRBV29-1, the J call TRBJ2-1; either TRBD1 or TRBD2 may fit D (5 bases each). The CDR3 is 15 residues long. Trimming took 5 bases from V and 2 from J, leaving 16 bases between them. In germline, CDR1 is SQVTM, CDR2 ANQGSEA. CDR3 region: CSVSFGTPPYNEQFF. The CDR3 bases are TGCAGCGTTTCATTTGGGACCCCACCCTACAATGAGCAGTTCTTC.

The V gene is TRBV20-1, the J gene TRBJ2-1; TRBD2 matches 8 bases. The J segment lost 8 bases and the V segment lost 4 bases, leaving 10 bases of the junction unmatched. The V gene's germline CDR1 is DFQATT and CDR2 SNEGSKA (reference sequence). The CDR3 length is 14 residues. The CDR3 DNA reads TGCAGTGCTATGACGGGGGGGCCATTATATGAGCAGTTCTTC. Encoded protein: CSAMTGGPLYEQFF.

This clonotype has just a few counts. The J gene is TRBJ1-5, the V gene TRBV20-1; D is possibly TRBD1 (5 bases). Trimming shortened V by 7 bases and J by 6 bases, and 22 bases separated the two germline ends. The germline V gene has CDR1 DFQATT and CDR2 SNEGSKA (reference sequence). This CDR3 region has 15 residues. CDR3 amino acids: CSVATMDIRTQPQHF. The DNA for the CDR3 is TGCAGTGTCGCTACCATGGACATCCGCACTCAGCCCCAGCATTTT.

The rearrangement links TRBV5-1 to TRBJ2-1; no clear D. The J call may be incorrect, as the DNA end agrees better with TRBJ2-7. CDR1 is SGHRS and CDR2 is YFSETQ in the germline V gene. The CDR3 contains 16 residues. The CDR3 protein is CASSLDVVTSYNEQYF. In DNA, the CDR3 is TGCGCCAGCAGCTTGGATGTGGTGACATCCTACAATGAGCAGTACTTC.

This clonotype has a handful of counts. V and J are TRBV7-2 and TRBJ2-4, with TRBD2 as a possible D gene (7 bases). Germline CDR1 SGHTA, CDR2 FQGNSA. The CDR3 extends over 14 amino acids. V shed 5 bases and J shed 7 bases, with 15 bases lying between them. The CDR3 protein is CASSPGAGENIQYF. In DNA form, the CDR3 reads TGTGCCAGCAGCCCAGGGGCGGGGGAGAACATTCAGTACTTC.

The gene calls are TRBV4-3 and TRBJ2-1; 7 bases agree with TRBD1. The DNA end is a closer match to TRBJ2-7, so the J assignment may be wrong. The CDR3 is 14 residues long. CDR1 is LGHNA, CDR2 YSLEER, per germline. Here the CDR3 DNA reads TGCGCCAGCAGCAAGGGACAGTTCTACAATGAGCAGTACTTC. Translated, it gives CASSKGQFYNEQYF.

Comment on this clonotype: The junction departs from germline at one end; a sequencing error may be responsible. The chain recombines TRBV20-1 with TRBJ1-6, with D uncertain. The CDR3 is made up of 16 amino acids. Germline V lookup: CDR1 DFQATT, CDR2 SNEGSKA (reference sequence). The CDR3 here is CSAREAEDIYNSPLHF. The DNA for the CDR3 is TGCAGTGCCAGAGAGGCAGAAGACATATATAATTCACCCCTCCACTTT.

The genes are TRBV6-1 and TRBJ2-5; 10 positions agree with TRBD2. The J call may be in error: the DNA end matches TRBJ2-7 better. Germline values: CDR1 MNHNS, CDR2 SASEGT. The CDR3 has 17 amino acids. The CDR3 region is CASSRGASGGQGYEQYF. The CDR3 DNA is TGTGCCAGCAGTAGGGGGGCTAGCGGGGGCCAAGGATACGAGCAGTACTTC.

V gene TRBV20-1 combines with J gene TRBJ1-2; unclear D gene. The V end was cut by 0 bases, the J end by 8 bases, with 10 bases between. CDR3 size: 12 residues. The V gene's germline CDR1 is DFQATT and CDR2 SNEGSKA (reference sequence). DNA for the CDR3: TGCAGTGCTAGAGATTTTTCGGGCGGCTACACCTTC. It specifies CSARDFSGGYTF.

The chain employs TRBV29-1 and TRBJ2-1; 7 nucleotides line up with TRBD1. From germline, CDR1 is SQVTM and CDR2 ANQGSEA. The V gene end was trimmed by 3 bases and the J gene end by 3 bases; junction bases not matched to a gene: 5. The CDR3 is made up of 14 amino acids. CDR3 loop: CSVDTQGDYNEQFF. The CDR3 nucleotides read TGCAGCGTTGACACGCAGGGGGACTACAATGAGCAGTTCTTC.

This clonotype was counted only a few times. The CDR3: CASSPRGPALFF. The CDR3 DNA reads as TGTGCCAGCAGTCCTCGAGGACCGGCACTGTTTTTT. The chain recombines TRBV6-5 with TRBJ1-4; no definite D call. CDR3 length equals 12 residues. From germline, CDR1 is MNHEY and CDR2 SVGAGI. V shed 5 bases and J shed 13 bases, with 14 bases lying between them.